These 17 T cell receptor beta chains were sequenced from one sample in a study of CD8 T cells in ankylosing spondylitis. One entry per CDR3 protein, called by TCRdb with MiXCR from the 5' RACE reads. Of some 150,000 distinct CDR3 sequences listed, about 42% are singletons. The sample comprised synovial fluid, either unsorted or a sorted T cell fraction (not recorded which). The receptors come from a male donor with ankylosing spondylitis.

This chain links TRBV24-1 with TRBJ2-1; TRBD2 aligns across 11 bases. The germline gives CDR1 KGHDR, CDR2 SFDVKD. J was trimmed by 1 base and V by 3 bases; bases with no gene match: 10. This CDR3 has 19 residues. In DNA, the CDR3 is TGTGCCACCAGTGATGGGTCTAGCGGGGGGCCCCGTTCCTACAATGAGCAGTTCTTC. As protein: CATSDGSSGGPRSYNEQFF.

This clonotype was found a few times. CDR3 residues: CASSLGVRDYGYTF. DNA for the CDR3: TGTGCCAGCAGTTTGGGGGTCCGGGACTATGGCTACACCTTC. This chain uses TRBV27 with TRBJ1-2; possibly TRBD1 for D (5 bases). Per germline, CDR1 MNHEY and CDR2 SMNVEV (reference sequence). The CDR3 is made up of 14 amino acids. The V end lost 3 bases, the J end lost 3 bases, and 11 bases lay between the germline ends.

The chain joins TRBV6-2 or TRBV6-3 to TRBJ1-1, with D unclear. This CDR3 contains 13 residues. V was pared by 2 bases and J by 1 base, with 5 bases between. In germline, CDR1 is MNHEY, CDR2 SVGEGT. The DNA of the CDR3 is TGTGCCAGCAGTTACAGGAGGAACACTGAAGCTTTCTTT. It codes for CASSYRRNTEAFF.

This clonotype has a handful of counts. The V and J genes are TRBV5-1 and TRBJ2-7, with D perhaps matching TRBD1 or TRBD2 (5 bases each). This CDR3 spans 14 amino acids. Trimming stripped 1 base from V and 2 bases from J, with 10 bases between. Germline assignment: CDR1 SGHRS and CDR2 YFSETQ. CDR3 sequence reads: CASSLRGPPYEQYF. The CDR3 nucleotides are TGCGCCAGCAGCTTGAGGGGACCCCCCTACGAGCAGTACTTC.

In its sample, this clonotype is medium-sized. This sequence joins TRBV12-3 or TRBV12-4 and TRBJ2-1, with 10 bases aligning to TRBD2. The CDR3 contains 14 residues. J lost 15 bases, V lost 4 bases, and 12 bases had no gene match. This CDR3 reads CASSWGLAKKGGFF. The CDR3 DNA reads TGTGCCAGCAGTTGGGGACTAGCGAAGAAGGGTGGGTTCTTC.

The V gene is TRBV28, the J gene TRBJ1-5; no reliable D call. V was shortened by 8 bases and J by 5 bases, with 10 bases between the two germline ends. This CDR3 comprises 12 residues. Per germline, CDR1 MDHEN and CDR2 SYDVKM. CDR3 loop: CASGRQDQPQHF. The DNA for the CDR3 is TGTGCCAGCGGCCGCCAAGATCAGCCCCAGCATTTT.

The CDR3 is CASSEGQGRIGGYEQYF. DNA of the CDR3: TGCGCCAGCAGCGAGGGACAGGGACGGATAGGCGGCTACGAGCAGTACTTC. The rearrangement links TRBV5-1 to TRBJ2-7; 9 nucleotides match TRBD1. The CDR3 totals 17 residues. Unmatched junction bases numbered 14, after V lost 4 bases and J lost 3 bases. From germline, CDR1 is SGHRS and CDR2 YFSETQ.

This clonotype showed up just once. The rearrangement joins TRBV12-3 or TRBV12-4 to TRBJ2-1; 12 bases line up with TRBD2. V gave up 5 bases and J gave up 7 bases; unmatched junction bases: 6. CDR3 length: 15 amino acids. As DNA, the CDR3 is TGTGCCAGCAGTCTCACTAGCGGGAGGACTAATGAGCAGTTCTTC. It yields the protein CASSLTSGRTNEQFF.

The chain has TRBV12-3 or TRBV12-4 and TRBJ2-2, with 8 positions matching TRBD2. V lost 3 bases and J lost 7; bases outside the gene matches: 4. The CDR3 totals 14 residues. The CDR3 sequence: CASSLTSAGGELFF. The CDR3 DNA follows: TGTGCCAGCAGTTTGACTAGCGCGGGCGGGGAGCTGTTTTTT.

This clonotype was recorded many times. The J gene is TRBJ2-5, the V gene TRBV4-1; TRBD1 matches at 7 bases. The CDR3 has 14 amino acids. V was pared by 0 bases and J by 5 bases, with 3 bases of the junction left unmatched. CDR1 and CDR2 from the germline V gene are MGHRA and YSYEKL. The chain's CDR3 is CASSQDSRGETQYF. The CDR3 DNA reads as TGCGCCAGCAGCCAAGACAGCAGGGGGGAGACCCAGTACTTC.

The genes are TRBV4-1 and TRBJ2-7, with D perhaps TRBD2 (6 bases). Trimming left V 3 bases short and J 3 bases short, with 21 bases between. Germline V CDR1 and CDR2: MGHRA, YSYEKL. The CDR3 contains 17 residues. CDR3 sequence (DNA): TGCGCCAGCAGCCATCTCGACTACGGGAGCGCCAACTACGAGCAGTACTTC. Amino acids: CASSHLDYGSANYEQYF.

This chain joins TRBV7-8 and TRBJ2-2, with D hard to call. V lost 4 bases to trimming and J lost 0 bases, with 6 bases between them. This CDR3 region has 14 residues. Germline loops: CDR1 SGHVS, CDR2 FQNEAQ. DNA for the CDR3: TGTGCCAGCAGCTGGGCATCGAACACCGGGGAGCTGTTTTTT. Protein sequence: CASSWASNTGELFF.

There are a few counts of this clonotype. This chain joins TRBV25-1 and TRBJ1-5; D gene ambiguous. V was pared by 6 bases and J by 4 bases, with 7 bases between. CDR3 length: 12 amino acids. Germline V gene data show CDR1 as MGHDK and CDR2 as SYGVNS. Written as DNA, the CDR3 is TGTGCCAGCAGCGGGATGAATCAGCCCCAGCATTTT. Residues: CASSGMNQPQHF. Looking up the rest from reference TRBV25-1 and TRBJ1-5 gives the full variable domain: EADIYQTPRYLVIGTGKKITLECSQTMGHDKMYWYQQDPGMELHLIHYSYGVNSTEKGDLSSESTVSRIRTEHFPLTLESARPSHTSQYLCASSGMNQPQHFGDGTRLSIL.

There are a few counts of this clonotype. The CDR3 reads CSASYSNQPQHF. CDR3 sequence (DNA): TGCAGTGCTTCTTATAGCAATCAGCCCCAGCATTTT. V gene TRBV20-1 combines with J gene TRBJ1-5; D not certain. V was pared by 5 bases and J by 0 bases, with 5 bases between. Germline assignment: CDR1 DFQATT and CDR2 SNEGSKA (reference sequence). The length of the CDR3 is 12 residues.

This clonotype was found a few times. The DNA for the CDR3 is TGTGCCAGCAGCCAAGATTTCGGGACTGCCTATGGCTACACCTTC. This codes for CASSQDFGTAYGYTF. The chain combines TRBV3-1 with TRBJ1-2; TRBD1 might be the D (5 bases). The CDR3 spans 15 residues. V lost 0 bases and J lost 4, with 12 bases in between. Germline CDR1 reads LGHDT; CDR2 reads YNNKEL (reference sequence). The full variable domain, its missing parts supplied by reference TRBV3-1 and TRBJ1-2, is DTAVSQTPKYLVTQMGNDKSIKCEQNLGHDTMYWYKQDSKKFLKIMFSYNNKELIINETVPNRFSPKSPDKAHLNLHINSLELGDSAVYFCASSQDFGTAYGYTFGSGTRLTVV.

There are many counts of this clonotype. The chain couples TRBV4-1 to TRBJ1-2; 8 bases fit TRBD1. The junction had 7 bases not matched to a gene; V was cut back by 1 base and J by 6 bases. CDR3 length: 15 residues. Per the germline V gene, CDR1 is MGHRA and CDR2 is YSYEKL. In DNA form, the CDR3 reads TGCGCCAGCAGCCAAGCCCCCAGGGGGCTCGATGGCTACACCTTC. Residues: CASSQAPRGLDGYTF.

The chain links TRBV5-1 to TRBJ1-1, with 9 bases that match TRBD1. The CDR3 covers 15 residues. V lost 0 bases, J lost 5 bases, and 5 bases stayed unmatched. Looked up from germline, CDR1 is SGHRS and CDR2 is YFSETQ. The CDR3 loop reads CASSLDLTGGTEAFF. In nucleotides, the CDR3 is TGCGCCAGCAGCTTGGATCTGACAGGGGGAACTGAAGCTTTCTTT.